This T cell receptor (beta chain) comes out of a study of tumor and adjacent non-tumor tissue in lung cancer (dated by TCRdb to the late 2010s). About the investigation overall: Of the cohort, some 12 patients had adenocarcinoma, 2 had squamous cell carcinoma and 1 had small cell lung cancer. The 15 or so patients were aged roughly 31 to 85 years, included 10 men and 5 women, and had TNM stage I to III disease. In total, sequencing yielded 125,075,908 productive TCRbeta reads, which works out to an average of roughly 4.2 million reads per sample. Bulk TCRbeta repertoires were compared between lung tumor tissue and matched distant non-tumor lung tissue obtained from over 13 lung cancer patients. Some 31 paired specimens, one tumor and one normal lung sample per patient, were profiled by TCRbeta CDR3 sequencing. The paper's findings and limits, for the study overall: Peripheral blood was not sequenced, so blood TCRbeta repertoires were not examined in the lung cancer patients of the study. Only about 16 patients were included in the cohort, and the need for larger samples and more detailed clinical data was noted by the authors. Tumor tissue showed significantly greater TCR diversity (inverse Simpson) than normal lung tissue (about 400 vs 180, P = 0.0075, Mann-Whitney U test). A significantly larger cumulative share of the repertoire was made up by the top 100 clones in normal lung than in tumor tissue. Significantly higher TCR diversity was found in younger patients, and higher tumor TCR diversity was associated with shorter overall and disease-free survival. Neither the sequencing platform nor unique molecular identifiers are mentioned in the methods.

RNA was isolated from bulk, unsorted tissue, and RNA quality was assessed with a NanoDrop ND-1000 and an Agilent 2100. Normal lung samples were distant non-tumor tissue taken more than 3 cm from the tumor edge. Newly diagnosed lung cancer patients without prior chemotherapy who had been admitted for thoracic surgery in China between August and November 2014 were enrolled as donors. Anyone who had undergone radiotherapy or chemotherapy before, or who had another cancer at the same time, was left out of the study. Pieces of surgical tissue measuring about 1-2.1 cm3 were kept in RNAlater solution and held at -80 degrees C until needed. Via the germline V gene, CDR1 is MDHEN and CDR2 SYDVKM. Including cysteine and phenylalanine, the CDR3 has 18 amino acids. Only CDR3 DNA remains: 54 bases, in frame from the first base. V is reduced by 6 bases and J by 5 bases, leaving a spacing of 28 bases between them.

To note about this clonotype: This clone's antigen is unknown. Within one base of it there is no much larger clone, and no base qualities were kept.

The library came from multiplex PCR. Sequencing relied on an Illumina HiSeq 2500. TCRbeta libraries were built by three rounds of nested PCR using primers (Table S4), following protocols modified from ARM-PCR. Before sequencing, PCR products of 200-500 bp were excised from the gel and purified with the QIAquick gel extraction kit. On the study's bioinformatics: Trimmomatic was used to clean the reads, FLASH merged the cleaned reads into complete CDR3 sequences, and MiTCR assigned the sequences to V(D)J germline segments. Clonal diversity was calculated as the inverse Simpson's index using VDJtools. In-frame sequences without a premature stop codon were defined as productive reads. The public sequencing data were trimmed at Q25 with fastp and processed into clonotypes with MiXCR by TCRdb, which kept only in-frame beta chains. All rows with the same CDR3 protein become a single entry with the most common DNA and genes. These V and J calls derive from TCRdb rather than the authors' analysis. The sample table contains 94,000 or so distinct CDR3 sequences; only one count was recorded for about 77% of them. The ten largest make up 21% of the sample.

The chain links TRBV28 with TRBJ1-1; perhaps TRBD1 is the D gene, with 6 bases matching. The sequencing sample was made of distant non-tumor lung tissue. The receptor's source is a woman aged 45-60 years with non-small cell lung cancer. The DNA reads as follows: TGTGCCAGCAGCCCCTTGAAGGGTCTGGGGACATTCGATACTGAAGCTTTCTTT. Translation gives CASSPLKGLGTFDTEAFF.